This T cell receptor beta chain was observed in a study of blood T cell repertoires in COVID-19. Overall study context: Researchers got acute and convalescent COVID-19 samples from the United States, Italy and Spain.

The CDR3 is made up of 15 amino acids. Trimming removed 4 bases from V and 2 bases from J; junction bases left unmatched: 5. From germline, CDR1 is LGHDT and CDR2 YNNKEL (reference sequence). Using immunoSEQ multiplex PCR, the repertoire was profiled, and TCRdb retains in-frame clones only, with some absent. The sample consists of around 250,000 clones, around 83% of them appearing once. Participant reports of clinical history set cohort assignment. This chain links TRBV3-1 (or the pseudogene TRBV3-2) with TRBJ2-3, with 8 bases identical to TRBD1. Specimen: PBMCs or T cells enriched from blood (not recorded which). The sequence derives from a man aged 35 to 55 who had been exposed to COVID-19. CDR3 sequence: CASSLDRAITDTQYF. CDR3 nucleotides: TGTGCCAGCAGCCTGGACAGGGCTATCACAGATACGCAGTATTTT.